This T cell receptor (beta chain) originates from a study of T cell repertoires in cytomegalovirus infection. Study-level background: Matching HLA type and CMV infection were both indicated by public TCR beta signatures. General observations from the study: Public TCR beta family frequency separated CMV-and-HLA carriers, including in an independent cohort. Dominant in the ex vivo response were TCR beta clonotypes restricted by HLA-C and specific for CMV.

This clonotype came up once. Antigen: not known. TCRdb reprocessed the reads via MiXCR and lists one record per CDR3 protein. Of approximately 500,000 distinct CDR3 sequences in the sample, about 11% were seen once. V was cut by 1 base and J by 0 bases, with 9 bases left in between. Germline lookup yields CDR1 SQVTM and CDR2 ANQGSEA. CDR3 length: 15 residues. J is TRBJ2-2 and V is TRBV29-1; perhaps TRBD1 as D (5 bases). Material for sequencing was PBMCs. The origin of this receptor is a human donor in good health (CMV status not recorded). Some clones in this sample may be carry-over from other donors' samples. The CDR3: CSVEGAGTNTGELFF. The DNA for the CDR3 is TGCAGCGTTGAAGGAGCAGGGACGAACACCGGGGAGCTGTTTTTT.